The 26 T cell receptor beta chains in this list originate from one sample, sequenced in a study of Graves' ophthalmopathy and Graves' hyperthyroidism. Using RNA transcripts, the TCR beta CDR3 regions were amplified. First-round RT-PCR used HTBI primers; second-round multiplex PCR followed. TCRdb used MiXCR to reprocess the multiplex PCR reads, holding one entry per CDR3 protein. Among some 1.1 million distinct CDR3 sequences listed, around a third were seen once. The sequencing input was peripheral blood or thyroid tissue (not recorded which). The receptors stem from an adult man with Graves' hyperthyroidism.

V and J are TRBV24-1 and TRBJ1-4; 7 bases are a match to TRBD1. Germline V CDR1 and CDR2: KGHDR, SFDVKD. V shed 5 bases and J 6 bases; nucleotides not matched to a gene: 8. This CDR3 has 15 amino acids. In DNA, the CDR3 is TGTGCCACCAGTGGCCCCGGGACAGTTGATGAAAAACTGTTTTTT. Translating gives CATSGPGTVDEKLFF.

The V call is TRBV29-1, the J call TRBJ2-7; 11 bases align to TRBD1. CDR1 and CDR2 from the germline V gene are SQVTM and ANQGSEA. V shed 6 bases, J shed 4 bases, and the junction held 5 bases outside the gene matches. The CDR3 is 13 residues long. In DNA, the CDR3 is TGCAGCGTCTCGGGACAGGGGGTGTACGAGCAGTACTTC. It yields the protein CSVSGQGVYEQYF.

This chain links TRBV4-3 with TRBJ2-2; 7 bases are a match to TRBD2. The ends lost 1 base at V and 7 bases at J; junction bases unmatched: 6. CDR1 and CDR2 from the germline V gene are LGHNA and YSLEER. The CDR3 runs 15 residues. CDR3: CASSQGGSSGGELFF. In DNA, the CDR3 is TGCGCCAGCAGCCAAGGCGGGAGCAGCGGCGGGGAGCTGTTTTTT.

As for this clonotype: This sequence may be a read error, since a much larger clone differs from it by one base. The V and J genes are TRBV7-9 and TRBJ1-1; D ambiguous. The CDR3 covers 15 residues. CDR1 and CDR2 from the germline V gene are SEHNR and FQNEAQ (reference sequence). V was cut by 5 bases and J by 7 bases, with 20 bases left in between. This CDR3 is CASSVRMVGLGEAFF. CDR3 nucleotide sequence: TGTGCCAGCAGCGTACGAATGGTAGGGTTGGGTGAAGCTTTCTTT. The variable domain in full, with the rest retrieved from reference TRBV7-9 and TRBJ1-1, is DTGVSQNPRHKITKRGQNVTFRCDPISEHNRLYWYRQTLGQGPEFLTYFQNEAQLEKSRLLSDRFSAERPKGSFSTLEIQRTEQGDSAMYLCASSVRMVGLGEAFFGQGTRLTVV.

The chain employs TRBV30 and TRBJ2-2, with D possibly matching TRBD1 (6 bases). The CDR3 is made up of 13 amino acids. In germline, CDR1 is GTSNPN, CDR2 SVGIG (reference sequence). The germline V and J ends were trimmed by 5 bases and 7 bases, with 14 bases remaining between them. The CDR3 here is CAWGGSTGGELFF. The CDR3 bases are TGTGCCTGGGGGGGCAGCACTGGCGGGGAGCTGTTTTTT. Drawing the rest from reference TRBV30 and TRBJ2-2, the complete variable domain is SQTIHQWPATLVQPVGSPLSLECTVEGTSNPNLYWYRQAAGRGLQLLFYSVGIGQISSEVPQNLSASRPQDRQFILSSKKLLLSDSGFYLCAWGGSTGGELFFGEGSRLTVL.

The chain carries TRBV29-1 and TRBJ2-5, with 9 bases matching TRBD2. This CDR3 comprises 12 residues. Germline V gives CDR1 SQVTM, CDR2 ANQGSEA. CDR3 DNA: TGCGGCAGCGGGAGGATTGAAGAGACCCAGTACTTC. This translates into CGSGRIEETQYF.

This clonotype was seen many times. The rearrangement links TRBV10-3 to TRBJ2-5; 8 nucleotides align to TRBD2. Germline V gives CDR1 ENHRY, CDR2 SYGVKD. This CDR3 spans 17 amino acids. Trimming at V came to 2 bases and at J to 3 bases, leaving 11 bases not matched to a gene. CDR3: CAISERVRGAAEETQYF. For the CDR3, the DNA is TGTGCCATCAGTGAGAGGGTGCGGGGGGCCGCTGAAGAGACCCAGTACTTC.

The rearrangement links TRBV29-1 to TRBJ2-6, with 7 bases aligning to TRBD1. CDR1 and CDR2 (germline): SQVTM, ANQGSEA. Losses at the gene ends were 4 bases for V and 0 bases for J; bases not matched to a gene: 15. This CDR3 is built from 19 residues. This chain's CDR3 is CSVVFVRTGWNSGANVLTF. In DNA form, the CDR3 reads TGCAGCGTTGTCTTCGTCAGGACAGGTTGGAACTCTGGGGCCAACGTCCTGACTTTC.

The chain uses TRBV5-5 and TRBJ2-7; a possible D gene is TRBD2 (5 bases). CDR1 SGHKS and CDR2 YYEKEE come from the germline V gene (reference sequence). The CDR3 length is 13 residues. Trimming left V 7 bases short and J 6 bases short, with 17 bases between. As DNA, the CDR3 is TGTGCCAGCTTGCCAAGTCGGGCGGGCGAGCAGTACTTC. This gives the protein CASLPSRAGEQYF.

The V gene is TRBV28, the J gene TRBJ1-5; D gene unclear. Deletions cut 7 bases from V and 2 bases from J, with 9 bases between. This CDR3 comprises 13 residues. Germline-derived CDR1 and CDR2 are MDHEN and SYDVKM. CDR3 DNA sequence: TGTGCCAGCATTGGGTATGGCAATCAGCCCCAGCATTTT. Translation: CASIGYGNQPQHF.

The chain couples TRBV6-6 to TRBJ2-7; 10 bases line up with TRBD1. Germline-derived CDR1 and CDR2 are MNHNY and SVGAGI (reference sequence). Trimming removed 7 bases from V and 4 bases from J; junction bases left unmatched: 7. The CDR3 loop spans 14 amino acids. The CDR3 nucleotides are TGTGCCAGCAATGGACGGACAGGGGGTTACGAGCAGTACTTC. As protein: CASNGRTGGYEQYF.

This clonotype was seen at least ten times. The chain is built from TRBV10-3 and TRBJ1-1; 9 nucleotides agree with TRBD1. J was trimmed by 3 bases and V by 6 bases; bases with no gene match: 5. The CDR3 consists of 14 residues. Per the germline V gene, CDR1 is ENHRY and CDR2 is SYGVKD. The DNA for the CDR3 is TGTGCCATCAGAGAAACAGGGGGCCACACTGAAGCTTTCTTT. The encoded protein is CAIRETGGHTEAFF.

There are a few counts of this clonotype. The rearrangement links TRBV6-2 or TRBV6-3 to TRBJ2-7, with TRBD1 matching over 9 bases. J lost 11 bases, V lost 4 bases, and 3 bases had no gene match. CDR3 size: 11 residues. Per germline, CDR1 MNHEY and CDR2 SVGEGT. DNA for the CDR3: TGTGCCAGCAGTTTCCGGGACAGGGAGTACTTC. Its translation is CASSFRDREYF.

The table lists this clonotype with many counts. The chain has TRBV11-2 and TRBJ1-6; no firm D call. The germline gives CDR1 SGHAT, CDR2 FQNNGV. V lost 4 bases, J lost 10 bases, and 11 bases lay in between. CDR3 size: 13 residues. CDR3 sequence reads: CASSSTHRSPLHF. The DNA of the CDR3 is TGTGCCAGCAGCTCGACCCATCGATCACCCCTCCACTTT.

The chain recombines TRBV5-4 with TRBJ2-7, with D possibly being TRBD1 (5 bases). The CDR3 totals 13 residues. In germline, CDR1 is SGHNT, CDR2 YYREEE (reference sequence). Trimming stripped 4 bases from V and 2 bases from J, with 10 bases between. Here the CDR3 reads CASSGALTYEQYF. The CDR3 DNA reads as TGTGCCAGCAGCGGGGCCTTAACCTACGAGCAGTACTTC. Full variable domain (rest looked up from reference TRBV5-4 and TRBJ2-7): ETGVTQSPTHLIKTRGQQVTLRCSSQSGHNTVSWYQQALGQGPQFIFQYYREEENGRGNFPPRFSGLQFPNYSSELNVNALELDDSALYLCASSGALTYEQYFGPGTRLTVT.

The DNA of the CDR3 is TGCGCCAGCATATATGGCTCAAGGCCCCAGCATTTT. Amino acid sequence: CASIYGSRPQHF. V and J are TRBV5-1 and TRBJ1-5, with D unclear. CDR1 is SGHRS and CDR2 is YFSETQ in the germline V gene. The CDR3 consists of 12 residues. Trimming removed 6 bases at V and 9 bases at J, with 13 bases between.

The rearrangement uses TRBV4-3 and TRBJ1-1; no definite D call. Germline V lookup: CDR1 LGHNA, CDR2 YSLEER. The V and J ends lost 0 bases and 3 bases respectively, with 11 bases between them. This CDR3 comprises 15 residues. CDR3 sequence: CASSQDSVFDTEAFF. The DNA of the CDR3 is TGCGCCAGCAGCCAAGATTCAGTTTTTGACACTGAAGCTTTCTTT.

This clonotype occurred many times. V and J are TRBV7-9 and TRBJ1-4, with 9 bases fitting TRBD1. The germline V gene has CDR1 SEHNR and CDR2 FQNEAQ (reference sequence). This CDR3 has 14 residues. Losses at the gene ends were 5 bases for V and 7 bases for J; bases not matched to a gene: 5. The CDR3 loop is CASSRTGGGEKLFF. CDR3 bases: TGTGCCAGCAGCCGAACAGGGGGCGGTGAAAAACTGTTTTTT. Variable domain in full (rest from reference TRBV7-9 and TRBJ1-4): DTGVSQNPRHKITKRGQNVTFRCDPISEHNRLYWYRQTLGQGPEFLTYFQNEAQLEKSRLLSDRFSAERPKGSFSTLEIQRTEQGDSAMYLCASSRTGGGEKLFFGSGTQLSVL.

This clonotype was seen only a few times. The gene calls are TRBV15 and TRBJ1-5; D ambiguous. The germline V and J ends were trimmed by 0 bases and 1 base, with 7 bases remaining between them. The germline V gene has CDR1 LNHNV and CDR2 YYDKDF (reference sequence). This CDR3 region has 15 residues. The CDR3 here is CATSRDADSNQPQHF. The DNA of the CDR3 is TGTGCCACCAGCAGAGATGCGGACAGCAATCAGCCCCAGCATTTT.

The chain is built from TRBV14 and TRBJ1-6; D remains unclear. Deletions cut 6 bases from V and 5 bases from J, with 20 bases between. This CDR3 contains 17 residues. The germline gives CDR1 SGHDN, CDR2 FVKESK. CDR3 nucleotides: TGTGCCAGCAGTACCGTCATGGATTGGCGGAATAATTCACCCCTCCACTTT. Translating it yields CASSTVMDWRNNSPLHF.

The rearrangement links TRBV19 to TRBJ1-1, with 7 bases identical to TRBD1. Germline V gene sequence: CDR1 LNHDA, CDR2 SQIVND (reference sequence). CDR3 length: 12 amino acids. The V gene end was trimmed by 6 bases and the J gene end by 5 bases; junction bases not matched to a gene: 3. For the CDR3, the DNA is TGTGCCAGTAGCGACAGGGTAACTGAAGCTTTCTTT. It translates to CASSDRVTEAFF.

V is TRBV20-1 and J is TRBJ2-7, with 12 bases identical to TRBD1. The CDR3 runs 13 residues. Germline values: CDR1 DFQATT, CDR2 SNEGSKA (reference sequence). The V segment lost 5 bases and the J segment 5 bases; nucleotides outside the gene matches: 4. The DNA for the CDR3 is TGCAGTGCTTCCGGGACAGGGGGCCACGAGCAGTACTTC. This gives the protein CSASGTGGHEQYF.

Comment on this clonotype: This clone may be a read error of a much larger clone one base away. The J gene is TRBJ1-4, the V gene TRBV7-2; D possibly corresponds to TRBD1 (6 bases). The germline V gene encodes CDR1 SGHTA and CDR2 FQGNSA. The CDR3 runs to 11 residues. CDR3 residues: CAGSLGQRLFF. CDR3 nucleotides: TGTGCCGGCAGCCTAGGACAGCGACTGTTTTTT. Together with reference TRBV7-2 and TRBJ1-4, the CDR3 gives the full variable domain: GAGVSQSPSNKVTEKGKDVELRCDPISGHTALYWYRQSLGQGLEFLIYFQGNSAPDKSGLPSDRFSAERTGGSVSTLTIQRTQQEDSAVYLCAGSLGQRLFFGSGTQLSVL.

This clonotype showed up many times. This sequence joins TRBV2 and TRBJ2-2, with a possible D match to TRBD2 (7 bases). V gave up 4 bases and J gave up 3 bases, with 12 bases separating them. CDR1 and CDR2 (germline): SNHLY, FYNNEI. The CDR3 runs 15 residues. This chain's CDR3 is CASSVAGAYTGELFF. Written as DNA, the CDR3 is TGTGCCAGCAGTGTCGCGGGGGCCTACACCGGGGAGCTGTTTTTT.

For this clonotype: This may stem from a read error, because a much larger clone lies one nucleotide away. The chain couples TRBV5-1 to TRBJ2-7; TRBD1 is a possible D gene (6 bases). There are 15 residues in the CDR3. Germline V lookup: CDR1 SGHRS, CDR2 YFSETQ. The V and J ends lost 7 bases and 0 bases respectively, with 17 bases between them. CDR3 nucleotides: TGCGCCAGCGGCCAAGCGACAGGCAGCTCCTACGAGCAGTACTTC. Protein: CASGQATGSSYEQYF. Combining the CDR3 with reference TRBV5-1 and TRBJ2-7 gives the whole variable domain KAGVTQTPRYLIKTRGQQVTLSCSPISGHRSVSWYQQTPGQGLQFLFEYFSETQRNKGNFPGRFSGRQFSNSRSEMNVSTLELGDSALYLCASGQATGSSYEQYFGPGTRLTVT.

Concerning this clonotype itself: One end of the junction does not line up with germline, which may come from a read error. The V gene is TRBV7-2, the J gene TRBJ2-5, with 7 bases aligning to TRBD2. Germline V gene lookup returns CDR1 SGHTA and CDR2 FQGNSA. This CDR3 has 14 residues. CDR3 protein: CANSFGRAQETQYF. DNA for the CDR3: TGTGCCAACAGCTTTGGGAGGGCCCAAGAGACCCAGTACTTC.